The T cell receptor (beta chain) described here comes from a study of spatial heterogeneity in lung cancer (dated by TCRdb to the late 2010s). For the wider study: Beta-chain transcripts were consistently detected in greater numbers than alpha-chain transcripts, which likely reflects a higher abundance of beta-chain transcripts. TCR alpha and beta repertoires were quantitatively compared across multiple tumor regions, matched nontumor lung and blood in non-small cell lung cancer. At surgery, 200 to 250 tumor regions, around 68 matched nontumor lung samples and 56 PBMC samples were TCR-sequenced for both alpha and beta chains. Nonsynonymous mutation counts, determined by whole-exome sequencing of tumor tissue, were related to TCR repertoire features. In the raw uncorrected reads, each unique combination of TCR and UMI appeared more than ten times on average.

Reading the label with the study, this specimen's time point is: sample taken at primary tumor resection. TCR sequencing used whole RNA extracted from tumor and nontumor lung tissue, or from cryopreserved PBMC samples, without cell sorting. Samples were obtained from about 69 patients with early-stage, untreated non-small cell lung cancer from the lung TRACERx cohort. A patient was chosen for TCR sequencing only when enough RNA was available from at least two tumor regions. The paper as a whole reports these results and caveats: Confirming at a functional level the hypothesis that regional TCRs recognize regional mutations was considered to require additional single-cell paired TCR alpha and beta sequencing. Ubiquitous expanded tumor TCRs were detected in blood more often at tumor resection than at routine follow-up.

Libraries were built with 5' RACE. Sequenced on a NextSeq 500. The TCR library protocol attached a unique molecular identifier to each TCR cDNA molecule to allow correction of PCR and sequencing errors. The authors' analysis ran thus. TCR identification, UMI-based error correction and CDR3 extraction were performed with Decombinator tools. Expanded TCRs were defined as those above a frequency of 2 per 1,000, corresponding to the top 1% of the tumor frequency distribution. Renyi diversity was computed with the R vegan package after each repertoire had been subsampled 100 times to 5,000 TCRs. CDR3 similarity networks were built from amino acid triplet string-kernel similarity, connecting CDR3s with pairwise similarity above 0.82. TCRdb reran the public reads through fastp at Q25 and MiXCR, keeping productive beta chains. Here each entry gathers all rows of one CDR3 protein and keeps the most common genes and DNA. The V and J calls shown here were made by TCRdb, not taken from the authors' results. A total of 50,000 to 65,000 distinct CDR3 sequences appear in this sample, 6% to 9% of them only once. In total, the top ten clones hold about 3% of the sample.

This clonotype was observed at least ten times. Its antigen is currently not known. Base qualities are not provided; no much larger clone lies one nucleotide away. The germline V gene sets CDR1 to MNHEY and CDR2 to SVGAGI. Its CDR3 holds 14 amino acids, cysteine through phenylalanine. CDR3 DNA only is kept here, 42 bases in frame from base 1. V loses 6 bases, J loses 2 bases, and the germline ends lie 13 bases apart. The starting material was PBMCs, obtained at surgery. The sequence derives from a female donor with early-stage non-small cell lung cancer. Recombination joined TRBV6-5 with TRBJ1-1, with TRBD1 perhaps the D gene, on 5 matching bases. The encoded CDR3 is CASSQGKRNTEAFF. In nucleotides, the sequence is TGTGCCAGCAGCCAGGGTAAGAGAAACACTGAAGCTTTCTTT.